The rows below give T cell receptor beta chains drawn from one sample of a study of neurological immune-mediated disorders. MiXCR, run by TCRdb on the 5' RACE reads, gives a single entry per CDR3 protein. The repertoire holds about 84,000 distinct CDR3 sequences, with under 4.5% as singletons. The sequencing sample was made of PBMCs. The receptors come from a woman aged 55 to 70 with multiple sclerosis. Each CDR3 is given without its conserved first and last residue.

v_gene	j_gene	CDR3aa
TRBV5-1	TRBJ2-2	ASSLPGGPGTGELF
TRBV3-1	TRBJ2-7	ASSQVRVLAGAEFYEQY
TRBV14	TRBJ1-6	ASSQERQNNSPLH
TRBV5-1	TRBJ2-5	ASSLGSRSFQETQY
TRBV20-1	TRBJ2-3	SAVTGFLSDTQY
TRBV5-1	TRBJ2-7	ASSPGHLTISYEQY
TRBV5-1	TRBJ1-1	ASSFYICSPGGLGEAF
TRBV7-2	TRBJ2-5	ASSLAVTQETQY
TRBV7-6	TRBJ2-5	ASSLVGRDGTQY
TRBV20-1	TRBJ2-3	SANRGGRTDTQY
TRBV7-2	TRBJ2-5	ASSPGTSGEETQY
TRBV7-2	TRBJ1-1	ASSVQGNNPEAF
TRBV7-8	TRBJ1-2	ASSWDRGYGYT
TRBV15	TRBJ1-2	ATSRDSLQGRKYGYT
TRBV5-6	TRBJ2-2	ASSLDVNPTGELF
TRBV20-1	TRBJ2-1	SARTSGGVFDNEQF
TRBV27	TRBJ1-5	ASSFWSGRGNSNQPQH
TRBV7-9	TRBJ1-1	ASSLALVEAF
TRBV5-4	TRBJ2-3	ASGAGGKGTQY
TRBV20-1	TRBJ1-1	SAREAGYGTEAF
TRBV5-1	TRBJ2-3	ASIGGGATDTQY
TRBV5-1	TRBJ2-1	ASSFGGGATYNEQF
TRBV15	TRBJ2-3	ATSRALAGGQDTQY
TRBV18	TRBJ2-5	ASSPGQEETQY
TRBV6-5	TRBJ1-2	ASSLSGTLYGYT
TRBV27	TRBJ1-2	ASSLIYPGQGVNANYGYT
TRBV6-5	TRBJ2-1	ASSYSGGAYNEQF
TRBV21-1	TRBJ2-2	ASSKPWSSWKNTGELF
TRBV7-2	TRBJ2-7	ASTVSPVPAYEQY
TRBV4-1	TRBJ2-3	ASSQVSGLSDTQY
TRBV6-2/TRBV6-3	TRBJ1-2	ASSSGSPGGYT
TRBV20-1	TRBJ1-2	SATDGGGYT
TRBV5-1	TRBJ2-1	ASKGRGHSSYNEQF
TRBV12-3/TRBV12-4	TRBJ1-2	ASSLRGGWDGYT
TRBV20-1	TRBJ1-6	SAHVADNSPLH
TRBV12-3/TRBV12-4	TRBJ2-7	ASIMTGTGLSEQY
TRBV2	TRBJ2-2	ASKLLAELITGELF
TRBV3-1	TRBJ2-1	ASSQDLLAGSYNEQF
TRBV5-1	TRBJ2-1	ASSRPGLEQF
TRBV7-8	TRBJ1-1	ASSLGVGNTEAF
TRBV4-1	TRBJ1-1	ASSQRAPGSTEAF
TRBV5-5	TRBJ2-3	ASSLAETDTQY
TRBV10-3	TRBJ2-5	AISLTGQETQY
TRBV5-1	TRBJ2-2	ASSSTGELF
TRBV20-1	TRBJ2-2	SARAGLAGNTGELF
TRBV5-1	TRBJ1-4	ASSLEATNEKLF
TRBV6-1	TRBJ2-1	ASSEIRYNEQF
TRBV6-5	TRBJ1-5	ASSRQINQPQH
TRBV6-5	TRBJ2-7	ASSYSVAGVIYEQY
TRBV5-5	TRBJ1-5	ASSFGQNGNQPQH
TRBV12-3/TRBV12-4	TRBJ1-1	ASSPGLTEAF
TRBV12-3/TRBV12-4	TRBJ2-1	ASSLAHREGEQF
TRBV20-1	TRBJ2-3	SARASGTSTDTQY
TRBV7-6	TRBJ2-4	ASSLAVAGALNIQY
TRBV12-3/TRBV12-4	TRBJ1-5	ASTQATGNQPQH
TRBV5-1	TRBJ1-6	ASSLGQGNSPLH
TRBV20-1	TRBJ2-1	SGGGTGLLGEQF
TRBV19	TRBJ1-6	ASSDRVGNSPLH
TRBV20-1	TRBJ1-5	SARDQTSGVKPQH